This T cell receptor (beta chain) was sequenced in a study of blood T cell repertoires in COVID-19. This clone was found once. In the authors' methods: Researchers report that nucleated cell counts were estimated from reference gene primer amplification. The data were produced by immunoSEQ multiplex PCR, yet TCRdb's version contains in-frame clones alone and is incomplete. Clonal size and the V and J genes are those of that table, whereas D and trimming came from the DNA. The sample records roughly 140,000 clones, 65% to 90% being singletons. The CDR3 is 13 amino acids. Trimming took 4 bases from V and 0 from J, leaving 6 bases between them. Germline V gene lookup returns CDR1 MNHEY and CDR2 SVGEGT.

This sequence joins TRBV6-2 or TRBV6-3 and TRBJ1-1; D is ambiguous. This TCR came from a man aged 65 to 85 with acute or convalescent COVID-19. Sequences were obtained from peripheral blood. As DNA, the CDR3 is TGTGCCAGCAGTTCAGAGGTGAACACTGAAGCTTTCTTT. Amino acids: CASSSEVNTEAFF.